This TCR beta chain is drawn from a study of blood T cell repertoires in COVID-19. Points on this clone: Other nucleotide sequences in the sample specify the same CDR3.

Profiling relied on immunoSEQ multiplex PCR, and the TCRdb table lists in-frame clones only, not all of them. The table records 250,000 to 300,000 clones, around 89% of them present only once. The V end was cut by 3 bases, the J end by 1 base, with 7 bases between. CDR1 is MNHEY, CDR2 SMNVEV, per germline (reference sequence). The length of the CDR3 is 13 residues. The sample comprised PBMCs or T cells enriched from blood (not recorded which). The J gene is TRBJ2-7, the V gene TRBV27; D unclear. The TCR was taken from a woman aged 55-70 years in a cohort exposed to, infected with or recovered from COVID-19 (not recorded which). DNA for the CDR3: TGTGCCAGCAGTTTGAGAGGATCCTACGAGCAGTACTTC. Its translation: CASSLRGSYEQYF.